Shown below are 27 T cell receptor beta chains from a single sample sequenced in a study of early stage breast cancer tumors (dated by TCRdb to about 2017). Receptors were amplified or captured by the immunoSEQ multiplex PCR assay. As stored in TCRdb, this immuneACCESS dataset retains in-frame rearrangements with V and J assigned. A fraction of the clones does not appear; measured against another copy, unresolved V genes explain less than half of the discrepancy, and the remainder lacks a known reason. In all, the sample holds 10,000 to 11,000 clones, and 70% to 80% of those were seen once. Approximately 15% of the sample comes from the top ten. The sample consisted of breast tumor tissue. These receptor sequences come from a person aged 65-85 years with breast cancer.

The chain is built from TRBV4-2 and TRBJ2-2; D uncertain. The CDR3 runs 13 residues. Trimming removed 3 bases at V and 4 bases at J, with 6 bases between. Germline CDR1 LGHNA, CDR2 YNFKEQ. In DNA form, the CDR3 reads TGTGCCAGCAGCCAGTCGAGCACCGGGGAGCTGTTTTTT. Translated: CASSQSSTGELFF.

This sequence joins TRBV7-9 and TRBJ2-7; D remains unclear. The CDR3 loop spans 15 amino acids. V dropped 5 bases and J dropped 7 bases, with 21 bases sitting between them. Germline V gives CDR1 SEHNR, CDR2 FQNEAQ (reference sequence). The chain's CDR3 is CASSPSALGGLEQYF. For the CDR3, the DNA is TGTGCCAGCAGCCCCTCGGCACTCGGCGGCCTGGAGCAGTACTTC.

The rearrangement uses TRBV9 and TRBJ1-5, with D tentatively TRBD1 (6 bases). Germline V gene data show CDR1 as SGDLS and CDR2 as YYNGEE. Trimming took off 4 bases at V and 6 bases at J, with 14 bases between the two ends. The CDR3 has 14 amino acids. The CDR3 bases are TGTGCCAGCAGCCGAGGGGGTGCCGGTCAGCCCCAGCATTTT. Its translation: CASSRGGAGQPQHF.

This clone was seen a few times. The V gene is TRBV30, the J gene TRBJ2-1; no clear D gene. Germline V lookup: CDR1 GTSNPN, CDR2 SVGIG (reference sequence). Trimming left V 3 bases short and J 2 bases short, with 14 bases between. This CDR3 has 15 amino acids. In DNA form, the CDR3 reads TGTGCCTGGAGGCCGATCTGGGCTACCTACAATGAGCAGTTCTTC. This codes for CAWRPIWATYNEQFF.

The V gene is TRBV4-1, the J gene TRBJ2-3; 13 bases align to TRBD2. CDR1 and CDR2 from the germline V gene are MGHRA and YSYEKL. V dropped 3 bases and J dropped 5; count of bases not matched to a gene: 8. The CDR3 loop spans 17 amino acids. The chain's CDR3 is CASSQGTSGGGRDTQYF. The CDR3 DNA follows: TGCGCCAGCAGCCAGGGTACTAGCGGGGGGGGACGAGATACGCAGTATTTT.

The chain links TRBV7-6 to TRBJ2-3; TRBD1 matches at 8 bases. The V and J ends lost 4 bases and 2 bases, in that order; junction bases with no gene match: 5. The CDR3 length is 15 residues. Germline V gene data show CDR1 as SGHVS and CDR2 as FNYEAQ. In DNA, the CDR3 is TGTGCCAGCAGCTCAGGGGGACAGGTCACAGATACGCAGTATTTT. Translating gives CASSSGGQVTDTQYF.

This sequence joins TRBV30 and TRBJ2-7; TRBD2 might be the D (6 bases). The germline V gene has CDR1 GTSNPN and CDR2 SVGIG (reference sequence). V lost 4 bases and J lost 4, with 11 bases in between. CDR3 length equals 12 residues. Written as DNA, the CDR3 is TGTGCCTGGATCGGGGGACCTTACGAGCAGTACTTC. Protein product: CAWIGGPYEQYF.

The CDR3 nucleotides read TGTGCCAGCTCACCAGTTGAGGGTATGGGAGACACCATATATTTT. Translated: CASSPVEGMGDTIYF. This chain links TRBV18 with TRBJ1-3; no clear D gene. CDR3 length: 15 residues. CDR1 is KGHSH and CDR2 is LQKENI in the germline V gene. V was pared by 2 bases and J by 8 bases, with 16 bases between.

The rearrangement joins TRBV30 to TRBJ2-7; D possibly corresponds to TRBD1 (5 bases). The length of the CDR3 is 11 residues. Germline values: CDR1 GTSNPN, CDR2 SVGIG (reference sequence). V lost 1 base to trimming and J lost 4 bases, with 5 bases between them. As DNA, the CDR3 is TGTGCCTGGAGTGGACAGTACGAGCAGTACTTC. The encoded protein is CAWSGQYEQYF.

This chain uses TRBV4-2 with TRBJ2-5, with D possibly being TRBD2 (5 bases). In germline, CDR1 is LGHNA, CDR2 YNFKEQ. CDR3 length: 14 residues. V was cut by 3 bases and J by 5 bases, with 13 bases left in between. The DNA of the CDR3 is TGTGCCAGCAGCCAGGAAGTCCCGGGGGAGACCCAGTACTTC. Translating it yields CASSQEVPGETQYF.

V is TRBV19 and J is TRBJ2-7; 8 nucleotides agree with TRBD1. The CDR3 extends over 15 amino acids. With V trimmed by 6 bases and J by 0 bases, 7 bases remained unmatched. The germline V gene has CDR1 LNHDA and CDR2 SQIVND (reference sequence). CDR3 in amino acids: CASSQTRGHSYEQYF. DNA of the CDR3: TGTGCCAGTAGCCAAACCAGGGGGCACTCCTACGAGCAGTACTTC.

This sequence joins TRBV5-1 and TRBJ2-1; D possibly corresponds to TRBD2 (6 bases). The V gene's germline CDR1 is SGHRS and CDR2 YFSETQ. The V end lost 0 bases, the J end lost 6 bases, and 13 bases lay between the germline ends. The CDR3 has 15 amino acids. CDR3 sequence reads: CASSLEISSVNEQFF. CDR3 nucleotides: TGCGCCAGCAGCTTGGAAATTTCTAGCGTCAATGAGCAGTTCTTC.

J is TRBJ1-2 and V is TRBV11-2, with 12 bases that match TRBD1. The length of the CDR3 is 17 residues. Losses at the gene ends were 3 bases for V and 4 bases for J; bases not matched to a gene: 9. Per germline, CDR1 SGHAT and CDR2 FQNNGV. This CDR3 is CASSFGTGGKVGYGYTF. As DNA, the CDR3 is TGTGCCAGCAGCTTCGGGACAGGGGGCAAGGTTGGCTATGGCTACACCTTC.

The chain is built from TRBV29-1 and TRBJ2-1; TRBD2 matches at 13 bases. J lost 2 bases, V lost 6 bases, and 7 bases had no gene match. The CDR3 is 16 residues long. CDR1 and CDR2 from the germline V gene are SQVTM and ANQGSEA. CDR3 residues: CSVGLAGVRTYNEQFF. The CDR3, as DNA: TGCAGCGTCGGACTAGCGGGAGTTAGGACCTACAATGAGCAGTTCTTC.

This clone was observed a single time. Relative to the germline gene, one junction end is altered; a read error may explain this. This chain connects TRBV7-6 to TRBJ2-5, with D possibly matching TRBD1 (5 bases). The CDR3 consists of 20 residues. Germline V gene sequence: CDR1 SGHVS, CDR2 FNYEAQ. CDR3 bases: TGTGCCAGCAGTTTAGGCACTAACAGGTCCCATAGCTACCTTCAAGAGACCCAGTACTTC. This sequence encodes CASSLGTNRSHSYLQETQYF.

This sequence joins TRBV7-2 and TRBJ1-5, with 9 positions matching TRBD1. The CDR3 totals 14 residues. The trim removed 5 bases at V and 5 bases at J, leaving 4 bases unmatched. CDR1 is SGHTA and CDR2 is FQGNSA in the germline V gene. Here the CDR3 reads CASSMGQGDQPQHF. Here the CDR3 DNA reads TGTGCCAGCAGCATGGGACAGGGCGATCAGCCCCAGCATTTT. The full variable domain, rest sourced from reference TRBV7-2 and TRBJ1-5, is GAGVSQSPSNKVTEKGKDVELRCDPISGHTALYWYRQSLGQGLEFLIYFQGNSAPDKSGLPSDRFSAERTGGSVSTLTIQRTQQEDSAVYLCASSMGQGDQPQHFGDGTRLSIL.

The chain joins TRBV5-3 to TRBJ1-2; D is undetermined. TRBV5-3 is noted as an ORF with a role that remains uncertain. This CDR3 comprises 10 residues. V dropped 0 bases and J dropped 8 bases, with 2 bases sitting between them. Here the CDR3 reads CARSLAGYTF. CDR3 bases: TGTGCCAGAAGCTTGGCGGGCTACACCTTC.

The V gene is TRBV25-1, the J gene TRBJ2-1; 13 bases map to TRBD2. CDR3 length equals 14 residues. Germline V gene lookup returns CDR1 MGHDK and CDR2 SYGVNS. Unmatched junction bases numbered 3, after V lost 8 bases and J lost 5 bases. CDR3 DNA sequence: TGTGCCAGCTCACTAGCGGGGGGGGACAATGAGCAGTTCTTC. Translation gives CASSLAGGDNEQFF. Using reference TRBV25-1 and TRBJ2-1 for the parts outside the CDR3, the full variable domain is EADIYQTPRYLVIGTGKKITLECSQTMGHDKMYWYQQDPGMELHLIHYSYGVNSTEKGDLSSESTVSRIRTEHFPLTLESARPSHTSQYLCASSLAGGDNEQFFGPGTRLTVL.

J is TRBJ2-1 and V is TRBV5-4; D might be TRBD2 (6 bases). The CDR3 length is 15 residues. Germline CDR1 SGHNT, CDR2 YYREEE (reference sequence). The V end lost 4 bases, the J end lost 4 bases, and 15 bases lay between the germline ends. In DNA form, the CDR3 reads TGTGCCAGCAGCCAGGACCCTAGCGTTTACAATGAGCAGTTCTTC. This sequence encodes CASSQDPSVYNEQFF.

The V gene is TRBV28, the J gene TRBJ2-3, with 11 bases that match TRBD2. This CDR3 comprises 17 residues. J lost 2 bases, V lost 11 bases, and 15 bases had no gene match. CDR1 and CDR2 from the germline V gene are MDHEN and SYDVKM. CDR3 nucleotides: TGTGCCGTCGCAGGGGCTAGCGGGAGGAGGGCCACAGATACGCAGTATTTT. Protein: CAVAGASGRRATDTQYF.

V is TRBV5-6 and J is TRBJ2-5; 7 nucleotides line up with TRBD1. V shed 3 bases and J 2 bases; nucleotides not matched to a gene: 4. The CDR3 is 14 amino acids. CDR1 and CDR2 from the germline V gene are SGHDT and YYEEEE. The CDR3, as DNA: TGTGCCAGCAGCTACCAGGGGGAACAAGAGACCCAGTACTTC. Protein: CASSYQGEQETQYF.

This clone appeared once. This chain connects TRBV5-1 to TRBJ2-3; perhaps TRBD1 as D (6 bases). Trimming left V 2 bases short and J 5 bases short, with 9 bases between. Germline CDR1 and CDR2: SGHRS and YFSETQ. The CDR3 extends over 13 amino acids. CDR3 in amino acids: CASSFPGEDTQYF. CDR3 nucleotide sequence: TGCGCCAGCAGCTTCCCAGGGGAAGATACGCAGTATTTT.

The sample holds one count of this clone. This rearrangement joins TRBV6-5 to TRBJ1-2; a possible D gene is TRBD1 (6 bases). The CDR3 consists of 13 residues. Per the germline V gene, CDR1 is MNHEY and CDR2 is SVGAGI. V was trimmed by 6 bases and J by 8 bases, leaving 16 bases between them. The CDR3 spells CASSRQESGGYTF. For the CDR3, the DNA is TGTGCCAGCAGCCGACAGGAGTCGGGCGGCTACACCTTC.

The chain has TRBV7-2 and TRBJ2-5; 10 nucleotides align to TRBD2. The trim removed 5 bases at V and 5 bases at J, leaving 2 bases unmatched. Germline V gene lookup returns CDR1 SGHTA and CDR2 FQGNSA. The CDR3 length is 13 residues. CDR3 nucleotides: TGTGCCAGCAGCCAGGGACTAGCGGAGACCCAGTACTTC. Its translation is CASSQGLAETQYF.

The chain recombines TRBV30 with TRBJ2-3, with D possibly being TRBD1 (6 bases). Trimming pared 5 bases from V and 2 bases from J, leaving 14 bases between. CDR1 and CDR2 from the germline V gene are GTSNPN and SVGIG (reference sequence). This CDR3 comprises 14 residues. CDR3 DNA sequence: TGTGCCTGGGAACCCGACAGGTTCACAGATACGCAGTATTTT. It is translated as CAWEPDRFTDTQYF.

The chain carries TRBV2 and TRBJ1-4; D is possibly TRBD1 (5 bases). The V and J ends lost 1 base and 7 bases respectively, with 13 bases between them. CDR3 length: 15 residues. CDR1 SNHLY and CDR2 FYNNEI come from the germline V gene. The DNA of the CDR3 is TGTGCCAGCAGTGAAGGGGGGGTTGGAGGTGAAAAACTGTTTTTT. It codes for CASSEGGVGGEKLFF. The whole variable domain, remainder taken from reference TRBV2 and TRBJ1-4, is EPEVTQTPSHQVTQMGQEVILRCVPISNHLYFYWYRQILGQKVEFLVSFYNNEISEKSEIFDDQFSVERPDGSNFTLKIRSTKLEDSAMYFCASSEGGVGGEKLFFGSGTQLSVL.

The chain carries TRBV6-5 and TRBJ2-7; possibly TRBD2 for D (6 bases). The CDR3 is 14 amino acids. The germline V and J ends were trimmed by 8 bases and 3 bases, with 17 bases remaining between them. Germline V CDR1 and CDR2: MNHEY, SVGAGI. CDR3 in DNA: TGTGCCAGCGCTAGGGCGGGAAGAGTCTACGAGCAGTACTTC. Protein: CASARAGRVYEQYF.